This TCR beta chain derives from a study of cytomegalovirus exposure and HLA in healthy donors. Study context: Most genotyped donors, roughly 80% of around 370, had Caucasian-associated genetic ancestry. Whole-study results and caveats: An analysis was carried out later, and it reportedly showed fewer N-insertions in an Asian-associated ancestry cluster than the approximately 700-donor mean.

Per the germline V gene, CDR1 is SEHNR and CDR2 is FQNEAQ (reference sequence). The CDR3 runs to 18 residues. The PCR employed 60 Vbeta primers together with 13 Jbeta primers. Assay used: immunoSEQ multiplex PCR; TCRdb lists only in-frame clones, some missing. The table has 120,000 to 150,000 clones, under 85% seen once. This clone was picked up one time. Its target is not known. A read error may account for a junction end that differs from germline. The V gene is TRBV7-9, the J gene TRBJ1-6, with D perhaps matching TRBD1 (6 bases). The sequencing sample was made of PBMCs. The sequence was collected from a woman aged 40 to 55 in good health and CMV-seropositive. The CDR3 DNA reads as TGTTCCAGCAGCTTATCGTATCTGGGGGCGAATGTAGTCTCACCCCTCCACTTT. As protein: CSSSLSYLGANVVSPLHF.